Below, 30 T cell receptor beta chains from the same sample are listed, as sequenced in a study of blood T cell repertoires in COVID-19. Here immunoSEQ multiplex PCR was the method, and the copy in TCRdb shows in-frame clones only, minus some. The sample lists 200,000 to 250,000 clones, around 80% seen once, with about 3.2% in the top ten. Sequencing was performed on peripheral blood. Receptors were obtained from a young woman with acute or convalescent COVID-19.

Comment on this clone: Other DNA sequences within the sample encode an identical CDR3. This sequence joins TRBV5-1 and TRBJ2-7; 11 bases fit TRBD2. Germline CDR1 and CDR2: SGHRS and YFSETQ. The CDR3 consists of 15 residues. The trim removed 2 bases at V and 3 bases at J, leaving 4 bases unmatched. The CDR3: CASSLGTSGLYEQYF. CDR3 coding DNA: TGCGCCAGCAGCTTAGGGACTAGCGGACTCTACGAGCAGTACTTC. Drawing the rest from reference TRBV5-1 and TRBJ2-7, the complete variable domain is KAGVTQTPRYLIKTRGQQVTLSCSPISGHRSVSWYQQTPGQGLQFLFEYFSETQRNKGNFPGRFSGRQFSNSRSEMNVSTLELGDSALYLCASSLGTSGLYEQYFGPGTRLTVT.

The J gene is TRBJ2-2, the V gene TRBV20-1, with TRBD2 identical over 7 bases. This CDR3 region has 15 residues. With 3 bases clipped from V and 3 bases from J, the junction kept 7 bases outside the gene matches. Germline loops: CDR1 DFQATT, CDR2 SNEGSKA (reference sequence). The CDR3 sequence is CSASWAGRDTGELFF. The CDR3 DNA reads as TGCAGTGCTAGTTGGGCGGGGAGGGACACCGGGGAGCTGTTTTTT.

The chain links TRBV10-3 to TRBJ2-3; 12 bases align to TRBD2. Germline V gene lookup returns CDR1 ENHRY and CDR2 SYGVKD. This CDR3 region has 14 residues. V trimming: 7 bases; J trimming: 5 bases; junction bases outside the gene matches: 4. The DNA of the CDR3 is TGTGCCATCAAGACTAGCGGGAGAGGAGATACGCAGTATTTT. This sequence encodes CAIKTSGRGDTQYF.

This clone was detected only a few times. In DNA, the CDR3 is TGTGCCAGCAGTTATTTAGCCGGGACAGGGAGGACAGATACGCAGTATTTT. Encoded protein: CASSYLAGTGRTDTQYF. The chain joins TRBV28 to TRBJ2-3, with 9 nucleotides matching TRBD1. CDR1 is MDHEN and CDR2 is SYDVKM in the germline V gene. The CDR3 is made up of 17 amino acids. With 4 bases clipped from V and 3 bases from J, the junction kept 11 bases outside the gene matches. Based on the CDR3 plus reference TRBV28 and TRBJ2-3, the full variable domain is DVKVTQSSRYLVKRTGEKVFLECVQDMDHENMFWYRQDPGLGLRLIYFSYDVKMKEKGDIPEGYSVSREKKERFSLILESASTNQTSMYLCASSYLAGTGRTDTQYFGPGTRLTVL.

CDR3 region: CASSCGLAGRGQFF. The DNA of the CDR3 is TGTGCCAGCAGTTGCGGGCTAGCGGGGAGAGGGCAGTTCTTC. The V and J genes are TRBV6-9 and TRBJ2-1, with 9 bases aligning to TRBD2. Germline V CDR1 and CDR2: MNHGY, SVAAGI. V dropped 4 bases and J dropped 12; count of bases not matched to a gene: 10. The CDR3 has 14 residues.

The V gene is TRBV2, the J gene TRBJ1-1; a possible D gene is TRBD1 (5 bases). Between the trimmed V and J ends, which lost 11 bases and 4 bases, there was a span of 23 bases. This CDR3 region has 15 residues. CDR1 is SNHLY and CDR2 is FYNNEI in the germline V gene. CDR3 nucleotides: TGTGCCCAAAGGTCGTGGGGGGACGAGAGCACTGAAGCTTTCTTT. Protein sequence: CAQRSWGDESTEAFF. The entire variable domain, with the rest obtained from reference TRBV2 and TRBJ1-1, is as follows: EPEVTQTPSHQVTQMGQEVILRCVPISNHLYFYWYRQILGQKVEFLVSFYNNEISEKSEIFDDQFSVERPDGSNFTLKIRSTKLEDSAMYFCAQRSWGDESTEAFFGQGTRLTVV.

The V and J genes are TRBV7-8 and TRBJ2-5; 14 bases align to TRBD2. The trim removed 5 bases at V and 5 bases at J, leaving 7 bases unmatched. The CDR3 length is 16 residues. CDR1 and CDR2 from the germline V gene are SGHVS and FQNEAQ. This CDR3 reads CASSIGTSGSRETQYF. Here the CDR3 DNA reads TGTGCCAGCAGCATCGGGACTAGCGGGAGTCGGGAGACCCAGTACTTC.

The chain recombines TRBV6-5 with TRBJ2-7; 10 bases are a match to TRBD1. The V gene end was trimmed by 7 bases and the J gene end by 5 bases; junction bases not matched to a gene: 5. This CDR3 is 13 amino acids long. The germline V gene has CDR1 MNHEY and CDR2 SVGAGI. In nucleotides, the CDR3 is TGTGCCAGCACAGGGACAGGGGTTCACGAGCAGTACTTC. Its translation: CASTGTGVHEQYF.

CDR3 sequence reads: CASSQSNLAGGINEQFF. The CDR3 DNA reads as TGCGCCAGCAGTCAATCCAATCTAGCGGGAGGCATCAATGAGCAGTTCTTC. The V and J genes are TRBV23-1 and TRBJ2-1; TRBD2 agrees at 11 bases. TRBV23-1 carries the ORF label, with uncertain function. V shed 0 bases and J 6 bases; nucleotides not matched to a gene: 7. CDR3 length: 17 amino acids.

This chain links TRBV3-1 (or the pseudogene TRBV3-2) with TRBJ2-7; TRBD1 matches at 7 bases. In germline, CDR1 is LGHDT, CDR2 YNNKEL (reference sequence). The CDR3 runs 12 residues. Trimming removed 4 bases from V and 8 bases from J; junction bases left unmatched: 5. The CDR3 here is CASSPGTVQQYF. CDR3 bases: TGTGCCAGCAGCCCCGGGACAGTTCAGCAGTACTTC.

The chain employs TRBV10-3 and TRBJ1-5; TRBD1 matches at 7 bases. CDR3 length: 15 amino acids. Germline V gives CDR1 ENHRY, CDR2 SYGVKD. Unmatched junction bases numbered 5, after V lost 2 bases and J lost 4 bases. The CDR3 DNA follows: TGTGCCATCAGTGAGGAAGGGGGCCCAAATCAGCCCCAGCATTTT. Residues: CAISEEGGPNQPQHF.

The chain recombines TRBV6-2 or TRBV6-3 with TRBJ2-1; TRBD2 might be the D (5 bases). V dropped 2 bases and J dropped 0 bases, with 11 bases sitting between them. CDR1 is MNHEY and CDR2 is SVGEGT in the germline V gene. The length of the CDR3 is 16 residues. CDR3 bases: TGTGCCAGCAGTTACGCAGCGGACTTCTCCTACAATGAGCAGTTCTTC. Protein product: CASSYAADFSYNEQFF.

V is TRBV27 and J is TRBJ2-3, with a possible D match to TRBD1 (6 bases). The CDR3 runs 15 residues. In germline, CDR1 is MNHEY, CDR2 SMNVEV (reference sequence). V lost 5 bases and J lost 2, with 14 bases in between. CDR3 loop: CASSPWGQATDTQYF. In nucleotides, the CDR3 is TGTGCCAGCAGTCCATGGGGACAAGCCACAGATACGCAGTATTTT.

This clone was counted once. The genes are TRBV6-5 and TRBJ1-4; D might be TRBD1 (6 bases). From germline, CDR1 is MNHEY and CDR2 SVGAGI. V was clipped by 3 bases and J by 10 bases, with 15 bases between them. The CDR3 is 14 amino acids. CDR3 region: CASSYSQQGAKLFF. CDR3 bases: TGTGCCAGCAGTTATTCCCAACAGGGTGCAAAACTGTTTTTT.

The chain is built from TRBV5-6 and TRBJ2-5; D gene unclear. CDR3 length: 13 amino acids. V lost 0 bases, J lost 7 bases, and 10 bases lay in between. The germline V gene has CDR1 SGHDT and CDR2 YYEEEE. The CDR3 reads CASSLGPSGTQYF. The DNA of the CDR3 is TGTGCCAGCAGCTTGGGACCGTCGGGGACCCAGTACTTC.

The chain employs TRBV4-1 and TRBJ1-4; 9 bases fit TRBD1. V lost 5 bases to trimming and J lost 8 bases; unmatched junction nucleotides: 9. Per the germline V gene, CDR1 is MGHRA and CDR2 is YSYEKL. CDR3 length: 15 amino acids. The DNA of the CDR3 is TGCGCCAGCAGCACGGACAGGGGTGACGGAGAAAAACTGTTTTTT. Its translation is CASSTDRGDGEKLFF.

The chain employs TRBV7-2 and TRBJ1-1; maybe TRBD1 (5 bases). V lost 1 base to trimming and J lost 1 base, with 19 bases between them. From germline, CDR1 is SGHTA and CDR2 FQGNSA. CDR3 size: 18 residues. CDR3 nucleotides: TGTGCCAGCAGCTTAGTGGCGGGACCCTTCGACCCGAACACTGAAGCTTTCTTT. Its protein is CASSLVAGPFDPNTEAFF.

The chain employs TRBV20-1 and TRBJ1-2; the D gene is possibly TRBD1 (5 bases). Germline V gene lookup returns CDR1 DFQATT and CDR2 SNEGSKA (reference sequence). V was trimmed by 3 bases and J by 7 bases, leaving 15 bases between them. This CDR3 is built from 13 residues. The CDR3 coding sequence is TGCAGTGCTAGTACCAGGGTTTTCGGTGGCTACACCTTC. As protein: CSASTRVFGGYTF.

CDR3 protein: CASSQDYGNGGTDTQYF. The DNA for the CDR3 is TGTGCCAGCAGCCAAGATTACGGGAATGGTGGCACAGATACGCAGTATTTT. This chain joins TRBV4-2 and TRBJ2-3; D might be TRBD2 (5 bases). Trimming shortened V by 0 bases and J by 1 base, and 14 bases separated the two germline ends. The CDR3 has 17 residues. The V gene's germline CDR1 is LGHNA and CDR2 YNFKEQ.

This clone was observed a handful of times. The J gene is TRBJ1-5, the V gene TRBV7-2, with unresolved D. This CDR3 has 14 amino acids. Germline values: CDR1 SGHTA, CDR2 FQGNSA. V gave up 2 bases and J gave up 3 bases, with 8 bases separating them. The CDR3 region is CASSLTGFNQPQHF. The DNA for the CDR3 is TGTGCCAGCAGCTTAACGGGGTTCAATCAGCCCCAGCATTTT.

This chain links TRBV5-1 with TRBJ2-2, with 7 bases identical to TRBD1. Germline lookup yields CDR1 SGHRS and CDR2 YFSETQ. CDR3 size: 15 residues. V shed 4 bases and J 5 bases; nucleotides not matched to a gene: 8. CDR3 bases: TGCGCCAGCAGCCCAGGGACAGCTAAAACCGGGGAGCTGTTTTTT. Encoded protein: CASSPGTAKTGELFF.

J is TRBJ1-1 and V is TRBV28; D is possibly TRBD1 (6 bases). V was shortened by 3 bases and J by 11 bases, with 16 bases between the two germline ends. The CDR3 is 13 residues long. The germline V gene encodes CDR1 MDHEN and CDR2 SYDVKM. The DNA of the CDR3 is TGTGCCAGCAGTTTGTACACAGGGTTGCGGGCTTTCTTT. Its protein is CASSLYTGLRAFF.

The chain employs TRBV28 and TRBJ2-1; unclear D gene. Germline V gene sequence: CDR1 MDHEN, CDR2 SYDVKM. The CDR3 is 14 amino acids. The V end lost 3 bases, the J end lost 7 bases, and 13 bases lay between the germline ends. The CDR3: CASSFRPPVNEQFF. Here the CDR3 DNA reads TGTGCCAGCAGTTTCCGCCCCCCAGTGAATGAGCAGTTCTTC.

This chain uses TRBV4-3 with TRBJ1-2, with 7 bases lining up with TRBD1. Germline lookup yields CDR1 LGHNA and CDR2 YSLEER. J gave up 5 bases and V 3 bases, and 18 bases lay outside the gene matches. The CDR3 runs 18 residues. CDR3 amino acids: CASSHLEGQGGRLYGYTF. The CDR3, as DNA: TGCGCCAGCAGCCACCTTGAGGGGCAGGGGGGCCGACTGTATGGCTACACCTTC.

This clone was detected a few times. The gene calls are TRBV18 and TRBJ1-6, with a tentative D call TRBD1 (6 bases). Germline V gene lookup returns CDR1 KGHSH and CDR2 LQKENI. V gave up 4 bases and J gave up 6 bases, with 10 bases separating them. The CDR3 sequence is 14 residues long. This CDR3 reads CASSLQDSNSPLHF. CDR3 coding DNA: TGTGCCAGCTCACTACAGGACAGTAATTCACCCCTCCACTTT.

This rearrangement joins TRBV7-9 to TRBJ1-1; possible D gene TRBD1, 6 bases. V shed 3 bases and J shed 3 bases, with 8 bases lying between them. This CDR3 region has 13 residues. Germline CDR1 reads SEHNR; CDR2 reads FQNEAQ (reference sequence). CDR3 in amino acids: CASSFEGDTEAFF. As DNA, the CDR3 is TGTGCCAGCAGCTTTGAGGGGGACACTGAAGCTTTCTTT. Together with reference TRBV7-9 and TRBJ1-1, the CDR3 gives the full variable domain: DTGVSQNPRHKITKRGQNVTFRCDPISEHNRLYWYRQTLGQGPEFLTYFQNEAQLEKSRLLSDRFSAERPKGSFSTLEIQRTEQGDSAMYLCASSFEGDTEAFFGQGTRLTVV.

Details on this clone: An end of the junction does not agree with germline; a read error may underlie this. The chain combines TRBV28 with TRBJ2-3; 8 nucleotides match TRBD1. Germline values: CDR1 MDHEN, CDR2 SYDVKM. CDR3 length equals 15 residues. Written as DNA, the CDR3 is TGTGCCAGCAGGGGATCAGGACAGGGCGCTCGATGGGCCCTCTTT. It translates to CASRGSGQGARWALF.

This chain connects TRBV24-1 to TRBJ1-2; TRBD1 agrees at 8 bases. J lost 4 bases, V lost 2 bases, and 17 bases had no gene match. The germline CDR1 and CDR2 sequences are KGHDR and SFDVKD. This CDR3 region has 19 residues. The CDR3 loop is CATSDSCPPDREEGYGYTF. In nucleotides, the CDR3 is TGTGCCACCAGTGATTCCTGCCCCCCGGACAGGGAGGAGGGCTATGGCTACACCTTC.

This sequence joins TRBV19 and TRBJ2-1, with 9 bases lining up with TRBD2. This CDR3 has 14 residues. Trimming removed 6 bases from V and 3 bases from J; junction bases left unmatched: 3. Germline-derived CDR1 and CDR2 are LNHDA and SQIVND (reference sequence). CDR3 residues: CASRRSGSYNEQFF. In nucleotides, the CDR3 is TGTGCCAGTAGACGTAGCGGGAGCTACAATGAGCAGTTCTTC.

This chain links TRBV19 with TRBJ1-4; no clear D. V lost 8 bases and J 0 bases, leaving 10 bases between the germline ends. In germline, CDR1 is LNHDA, CDR2 SQIVND (reference sequence). This CDR3 is 14 amino acids long. The CDR3 DNA sequence: TGTGCCAGTGGTCAGGAGGCAACTAATGAAAAACTGTTTTTT. Amino acid sequence: CASGQEATNEKLFF.